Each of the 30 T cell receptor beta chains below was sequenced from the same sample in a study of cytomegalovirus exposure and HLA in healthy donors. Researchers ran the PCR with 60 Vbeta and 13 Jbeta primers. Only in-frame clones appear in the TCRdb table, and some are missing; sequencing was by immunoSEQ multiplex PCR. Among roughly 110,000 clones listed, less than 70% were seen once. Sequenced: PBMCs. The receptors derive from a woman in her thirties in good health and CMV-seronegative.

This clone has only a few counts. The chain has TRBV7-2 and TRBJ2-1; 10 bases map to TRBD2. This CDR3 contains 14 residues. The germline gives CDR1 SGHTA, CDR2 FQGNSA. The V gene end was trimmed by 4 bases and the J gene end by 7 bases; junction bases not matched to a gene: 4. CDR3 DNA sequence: TGTGCCAGCAGCTCTAGCGGGAGAGCAAATGAGCAGTTCTTC. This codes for CASSSSGRANEQFF. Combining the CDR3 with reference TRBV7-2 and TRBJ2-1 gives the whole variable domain GAGVSQSPSNKVTEKGKDVELRCDPISGHTALYWYRQSLGQGLEFLIYFQGNSAPDKSGLPSDRFSAERTGGSVSTLTIQRTQQEDSAVYLCASSSSGRANEQFFGPGTRLTVL.

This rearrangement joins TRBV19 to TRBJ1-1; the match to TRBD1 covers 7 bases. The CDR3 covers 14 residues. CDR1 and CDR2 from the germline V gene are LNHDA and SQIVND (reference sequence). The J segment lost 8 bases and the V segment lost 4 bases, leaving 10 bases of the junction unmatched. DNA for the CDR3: TGTGCCAGTAGTACCCCCCGGGACAGCTTCGAAGCTTTCTTT. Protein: CASSTPRDSFEAFF.

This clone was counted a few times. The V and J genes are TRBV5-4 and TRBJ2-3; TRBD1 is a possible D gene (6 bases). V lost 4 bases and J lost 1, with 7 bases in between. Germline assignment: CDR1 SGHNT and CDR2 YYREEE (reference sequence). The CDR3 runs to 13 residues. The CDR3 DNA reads TGTGCCAGCAGCGCAGGGGGCACAGATACGCAGTATTTT. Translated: CASSAGGTDTQYF.

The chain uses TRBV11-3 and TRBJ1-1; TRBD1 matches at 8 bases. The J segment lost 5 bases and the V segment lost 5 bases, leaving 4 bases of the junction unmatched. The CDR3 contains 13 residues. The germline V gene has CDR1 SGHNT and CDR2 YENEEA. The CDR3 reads CASSGQGGTEAFF. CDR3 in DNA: TGTGCCAGCAGCGGACAGGGAGGGACTGAAGCTTTCTTT.

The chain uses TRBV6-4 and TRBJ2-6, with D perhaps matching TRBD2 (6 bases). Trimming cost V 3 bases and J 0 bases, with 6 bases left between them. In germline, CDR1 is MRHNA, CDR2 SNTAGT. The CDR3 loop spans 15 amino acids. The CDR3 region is CASSERDSGANVLTF. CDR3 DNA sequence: TGTGCCAGCAGTGAGCGGGACTCTGGGGCCAACGTCCTGACTTTC.

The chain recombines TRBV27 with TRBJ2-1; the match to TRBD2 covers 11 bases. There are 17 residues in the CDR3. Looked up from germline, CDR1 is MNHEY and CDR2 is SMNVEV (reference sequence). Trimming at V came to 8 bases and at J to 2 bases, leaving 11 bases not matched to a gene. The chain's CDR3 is CASGPVGLADPYNEQFF. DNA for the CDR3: TGTGCCAGCGGGCCGGTGGGACTAGCGGATCCCTACAATGAGCAGTTCTTC.

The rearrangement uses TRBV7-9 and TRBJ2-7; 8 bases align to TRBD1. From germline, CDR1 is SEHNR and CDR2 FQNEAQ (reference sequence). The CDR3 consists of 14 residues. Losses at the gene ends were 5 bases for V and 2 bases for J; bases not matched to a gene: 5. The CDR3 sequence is CASSPVQGAYEQYF. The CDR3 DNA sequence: TGTGCCAGCAGCCCCGTACAGGGGGCCTACGAGCAGTACTTC. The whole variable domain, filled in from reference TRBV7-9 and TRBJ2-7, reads DTGVSQNPRHKITKRGQNVTFRCDPISEHNRLYWYRQTLGQGPEFLTYFQNEAQLEKSRLLSDRFSAERPKGSFSTLEIQRTEQGDSAMYLCASSPVQGAYEQYFGPGTRLTVT.

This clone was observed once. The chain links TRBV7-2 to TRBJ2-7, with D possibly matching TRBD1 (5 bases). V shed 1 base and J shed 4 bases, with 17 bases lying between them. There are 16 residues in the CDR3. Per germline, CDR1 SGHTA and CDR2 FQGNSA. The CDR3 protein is CASSLVDDSEAYEQYF. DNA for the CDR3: TGTGCCAGCAGCTTAGTAGACGACAGCGAGGCGTACGAGCAGTACTTC.

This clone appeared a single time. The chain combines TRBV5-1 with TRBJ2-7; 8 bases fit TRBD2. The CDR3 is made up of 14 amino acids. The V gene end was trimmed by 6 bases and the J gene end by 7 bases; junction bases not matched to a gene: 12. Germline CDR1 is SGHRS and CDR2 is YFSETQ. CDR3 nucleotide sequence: TGCGCCAGCACGAATAGCGGGATATTAGGAGAGCAGTACTTC. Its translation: CASTNSGILGEQYF.

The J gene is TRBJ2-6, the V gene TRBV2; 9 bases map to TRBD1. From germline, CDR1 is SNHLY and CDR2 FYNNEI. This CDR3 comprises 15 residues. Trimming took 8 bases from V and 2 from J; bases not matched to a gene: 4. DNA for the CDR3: TGTGCCAGCCTACAGGGGGCGGCTGGGGCCAACGTCCTGACTTTC. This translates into CASLQGAAGANVLTF.

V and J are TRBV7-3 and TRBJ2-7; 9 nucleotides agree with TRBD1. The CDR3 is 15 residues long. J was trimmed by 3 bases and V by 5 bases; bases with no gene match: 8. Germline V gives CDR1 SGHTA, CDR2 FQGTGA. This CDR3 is CASSHGTGMVYEQYF. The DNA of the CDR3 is TGTGCCAGCAGCCACGGGACAGGGATGGTCTACGAGCAGTACTTC.

As DNA, the CDR3 is TGTGCCAGTAGCGGGAGGCCCTTTGGGGAGCAGTACTTC. Residues: CASSGRPFGEQYF. The chain carries TRBV19 and TRBJ2-7, with 7 nucleotides matching TRBD2. The CDR3 has 13 amino acids. V trimming: 6 bases; J trimming: 7 bases; junction bases outside the gene matches: 9. In germline, CDR1 is LNHDA, CDR2 SQIVND (reference sequence).

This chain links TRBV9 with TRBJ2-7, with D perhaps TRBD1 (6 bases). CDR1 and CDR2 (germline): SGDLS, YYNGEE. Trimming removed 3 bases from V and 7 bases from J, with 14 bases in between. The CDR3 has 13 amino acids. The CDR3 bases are TGTGCCAGCAGCGGGCTGGGGGCCGTAGAGCAGTACTTC. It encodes CASSGLGAVEQYF.

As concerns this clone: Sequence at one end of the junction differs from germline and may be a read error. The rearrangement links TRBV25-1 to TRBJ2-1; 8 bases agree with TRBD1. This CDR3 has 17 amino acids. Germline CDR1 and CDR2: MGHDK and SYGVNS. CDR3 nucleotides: TGTGCCAGCAGTGGAACCGCCCGGACAGGGACCTATAATGAGCAGTTCTTC. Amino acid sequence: CASSGTARTGTYNEQFF.

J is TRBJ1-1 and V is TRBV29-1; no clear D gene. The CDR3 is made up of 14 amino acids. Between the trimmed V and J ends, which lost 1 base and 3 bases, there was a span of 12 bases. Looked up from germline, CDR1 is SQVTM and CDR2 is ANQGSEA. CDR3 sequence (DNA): TGCAGCGTTGAAGTAAGAGGGCAGGACACTGAAGCTTTCTTT. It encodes CSVEVRGQDTEAFF.

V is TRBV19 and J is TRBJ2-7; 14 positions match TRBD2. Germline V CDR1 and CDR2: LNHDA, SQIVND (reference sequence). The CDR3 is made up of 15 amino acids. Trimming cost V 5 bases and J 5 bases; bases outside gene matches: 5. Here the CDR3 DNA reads TGTGCCAGTAGTGGGACTAGCGGGAGTACCGACGAGCAGTACTTC. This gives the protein CASSGTSGSTDEQYF. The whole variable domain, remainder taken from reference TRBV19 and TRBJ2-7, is DGGITQSPKYLFRKEGQNVTLSCEQNLNHDAMYWYRQDPGQGLRLIYYSQIVNDFQKGDIAEGYSVSREKKESFPLTVTSAQKNPTAFYLCASSGTSGSTDEQYFGPGTRLTVT.

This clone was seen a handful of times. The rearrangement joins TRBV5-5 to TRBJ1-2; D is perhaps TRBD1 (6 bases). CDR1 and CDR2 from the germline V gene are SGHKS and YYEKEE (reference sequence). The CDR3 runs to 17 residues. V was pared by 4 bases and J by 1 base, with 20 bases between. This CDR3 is CASSQSRGAGLNYGYTF. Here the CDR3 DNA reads TGTGCCAGCAGCCAATCCCGGGGGGCTGGACTTAACTATGGCTACACCTTC.

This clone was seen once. CDR3 sequence reads: CASRDWDRENYEQYF. CDR3 coding DNA: TGTGCCAGCAGAGATTGGGACAGGGAGAACTACGAGCAGTACTTC. J is TRBJ2-7 and V is TRBV11-2; 9 bases map to TRBD1. J was trimmed by 3 bases and V by 6 bases; bases with no gene match: 9. The germline V gene has CDR1 SGHAT and CDR2 FQNNGV. This CDR3 contains 15 residues.

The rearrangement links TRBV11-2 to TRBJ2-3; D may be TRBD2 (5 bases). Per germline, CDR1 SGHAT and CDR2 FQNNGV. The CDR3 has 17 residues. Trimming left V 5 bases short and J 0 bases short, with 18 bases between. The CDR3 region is CASSPPFYGGSTDTQYF. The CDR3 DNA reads TGTGCCAGCAGCCCCCCCTTTTATGGCGGGAGCACAGATACGCAGTATTTT.

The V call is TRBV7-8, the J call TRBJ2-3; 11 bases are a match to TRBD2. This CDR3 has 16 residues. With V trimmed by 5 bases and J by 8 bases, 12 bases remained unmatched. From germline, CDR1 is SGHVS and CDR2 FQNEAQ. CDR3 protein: CASSNNRLAGLGTQYF. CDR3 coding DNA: TGTGCCAGCAGCAATAATAGACTAGCGGGATTGGGTACGCAGTATTTT. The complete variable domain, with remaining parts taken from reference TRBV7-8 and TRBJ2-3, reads GAGVSQSPRYKVAKRGQDVALRCDPISGHVSLFWYQQALGQGPEFLTYFQNEAQLDKSGLPSDRFFAERPEGSVSTLKIQRTQQEDSAVYLCASSNNRLAGLGTQYFGPGTRLTVL.

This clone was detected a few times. The CDR3 loop reads CASSIQTRADEQFF. The CDR3 DNA reads TGTGCCAGTAGTATCCAGACTAGAGCCGATGAGCAGTTCTTC. V gene TRBV19 combines with J gene TRBJ2-1; D is perhaps TRBD2 (6 bases). The CDR3 consists of 14 residues. Germline V gene lookup returns CDR1 LNHDA and CDR2 SQIVND (reference sequence). Trimming removed 3 bases from V and 8 bases from J, with 14 bases in between.

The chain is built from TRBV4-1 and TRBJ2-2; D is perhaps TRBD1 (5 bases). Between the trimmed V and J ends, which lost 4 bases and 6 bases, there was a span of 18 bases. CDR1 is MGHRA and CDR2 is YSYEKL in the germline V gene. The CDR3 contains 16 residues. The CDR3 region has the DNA TGCGCCAGCAGCCTTAGGGGCACTCCCGGACCCGGGGAGCTGTTTTTT. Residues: CASSLRGTPGPGELFF.

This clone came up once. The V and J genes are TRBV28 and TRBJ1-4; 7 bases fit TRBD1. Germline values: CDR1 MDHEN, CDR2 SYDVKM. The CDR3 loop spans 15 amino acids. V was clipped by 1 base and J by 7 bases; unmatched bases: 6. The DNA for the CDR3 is TGTGCCAGCAGTTTATCCGCTCAGGGGGTTGAAAAACTGTTTTTT. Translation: CASSLSAQGVEKLFF.

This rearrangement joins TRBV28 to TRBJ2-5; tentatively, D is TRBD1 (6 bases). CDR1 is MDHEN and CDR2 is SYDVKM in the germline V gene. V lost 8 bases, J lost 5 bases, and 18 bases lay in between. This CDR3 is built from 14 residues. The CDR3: CASGVTGPWETQYF. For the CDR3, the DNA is TGTGCCAGCGGCGTGACAGGACCTTGGGAGACCCAGTACTTC.

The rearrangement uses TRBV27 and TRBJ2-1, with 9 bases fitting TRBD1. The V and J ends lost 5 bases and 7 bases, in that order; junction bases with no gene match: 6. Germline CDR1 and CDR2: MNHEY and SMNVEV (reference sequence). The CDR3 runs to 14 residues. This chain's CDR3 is CASSVRQGVNEQFF. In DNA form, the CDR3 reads TGTGCCAGCAGTGTCCGACAGGGGGTGAATGAGCAGTTCTTC.

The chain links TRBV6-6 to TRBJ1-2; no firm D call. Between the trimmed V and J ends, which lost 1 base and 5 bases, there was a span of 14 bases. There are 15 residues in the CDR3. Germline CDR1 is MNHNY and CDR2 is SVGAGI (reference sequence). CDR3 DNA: TGTGCCAGCAGTTACTGGGAGGTCAGCAGTTATGGCTACACCTTC. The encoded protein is CASSYWEVSSYGYTF.

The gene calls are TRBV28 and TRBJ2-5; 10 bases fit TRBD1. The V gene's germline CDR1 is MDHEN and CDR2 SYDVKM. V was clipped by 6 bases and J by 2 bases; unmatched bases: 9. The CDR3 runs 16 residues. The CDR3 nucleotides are TGTGCCAGCAGCGGGACAGGGGCCCCTCAGCAAGAGACCCAGTACTTC. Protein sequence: CASSGTGAPQQETQYF. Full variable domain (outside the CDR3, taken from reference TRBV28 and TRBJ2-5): DVKVTQSSRYLVKRTGEKVFLECVQDMDHENMFWYRQDPGLGLRLIYFSYDVKMKEKGDIPEGYSVSREKKERFSLILESASTNQTSMYLCASSGTGAPQQETQYFGPGTRLLVL.

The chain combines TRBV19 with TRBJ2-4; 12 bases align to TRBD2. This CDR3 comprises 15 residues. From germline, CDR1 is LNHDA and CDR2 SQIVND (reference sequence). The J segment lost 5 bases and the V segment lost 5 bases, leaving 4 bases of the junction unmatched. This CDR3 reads CASSPSGGAQNIQYF. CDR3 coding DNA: TGTGCCAGTAGTCCTAGCGGGGGGGCCCAAAACATTCAGTACTTC.

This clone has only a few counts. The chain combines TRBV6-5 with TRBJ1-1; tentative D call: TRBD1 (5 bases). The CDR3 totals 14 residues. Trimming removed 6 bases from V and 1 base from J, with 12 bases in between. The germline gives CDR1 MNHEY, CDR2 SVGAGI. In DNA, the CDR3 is TGTGCCAGCAGCGCAGGGAACGGGAACACTGAAGCTTTCTTT. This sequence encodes CASSAGNGNTEAFF.

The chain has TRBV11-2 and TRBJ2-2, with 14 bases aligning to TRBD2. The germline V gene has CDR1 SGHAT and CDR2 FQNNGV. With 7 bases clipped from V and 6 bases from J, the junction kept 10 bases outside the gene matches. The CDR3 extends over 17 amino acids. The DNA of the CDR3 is TGTGCCAGCATCGGACTGGGACTAGCGGGAGTCTCCGGGGAGCTGTTTTTT. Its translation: CASIGLGLAGVSGELFF.